The 14 T cell receptor beta chains below come from one sample, sequenced in a study of T cell responses to AZD1222 COVID-19 vaccine. Clones were read by immunoSEQ multiplex PCR, and TCRdb kept only the in-frame ones, dropping some. Here the sample spans more than 95,000 clones, around nine tenths being singletons. Sequenced material: peripheral blood, taken on day 0 of AZD1222 vaccination. The receptors derive from an adult in good health.

CDR3 protein: CASSYLRFDSYNEQFF. In DNA form, the CDR3 reads TGTGCCAGCAGTTATTTGCGGTTCGACTCCTACAATGAGCAGTTCTTC. The chain is built from TRBV28 and TRBJ2-1; D is uncertain. This CDR3 is 16 amino acids long. The germline V and J ends were trimmed by 4 bases and 0 bases, with 13 bases remaining between them. In germline, CDR1 is MDHEN, CDR2 SYDVKM.

The rearrangement links TRBV18 to TRBJ2-3; D is unclear. The CDR3 totals 13 residues. CDR1 is KGHSH, CDR2 LQKENI, per germline. V lost 0 bases and J lost 10, with 11 bases in between. The chain's CDR3 is CASSPPSRFAQYF. The CDR3 DNA follows: TGTGCCAGCTCACCACCGTCTCGGTTTGCGCAGTATTTT.

The chain employs TRBV29-1 and TRBJ1-1; TRBD1 is a possible D gene (6 bases). This CDR3 region has 14 residues. The V gene lost 0 bases and the J gene lost 7 bases, with 15 bases spanning the gap. Looked up from germline, CDR1 is SQVTM and CDR2 is ANQGSEA. The chain's CDR3 is CSVEDYGGLGEAFF. CDR3 coding DNA: TGCAGCGTTGAAGATTACGGGGGGCTGGGTGAAGCTTTCTTT.

This clone has just one count. This chain connects TRBV7-2 to TRBJ1-4; TRBD1 might be the D (6 bases). The CDR3 loop spans 14 amino acids. Trimming took 1 base from V and 7 from J, leaving 10 bases between them. Germline V gives CDR1 SGHTA, CDR2 FQGNSA. CDR3 DNA: TGTGCCAGCAGCTTAGGAGGGGGTGGTGAAAAACTGTTTTTT. It yields the protein CASSLGGGGEKLFF.

J is TRBJ2-7 and V is TRBV4-3; D might be TRBD1 or TRBD2, each matching 7 bases. This CDR3 has 15 residues. Germline lookup yields CDR1 LGHNA and CDR2 YSLEER. Trimming left V 0 bases short and J 3 bases short, with 12 bases between. Here the CDR3 DNA reads TGCGCCAGCAGCCAAGATACCAGGGGGGGCTACGAGCAGTACTTC. As protein: CASSQDTRGGYEQYF.

This chain links TRBV4-2 with TRBJ1-6; 9 bases fit TRBD1. Germline V CDR1 and CDR2: LGHNA, YNFKEQ. V was pared by 0 bases and J by 6 bases, with 6 bases of the junction left unmatched. This CDR3 is 17 amino acids long. In nucleotides, the CDR3 is TGTGCCAGCAGCCAAGAAGTTCGACAGGGGGGTAATTCACCCCTCCACTTT. Translating gives CASSQEVRQGGNSPLHF.

Of note for this clone: The junction differs from germline at one of its ends, possibly a read error. V and J are TRBV4-2 and TRBJ1-2; D is unresolved. The CDR3 contains 12 residues. Germline CDR1 LGHNA, CDR2 YNFKEQ. The CDR3: CASSQDSRGPLF. The CDR3 DNA follows: TGTGCCAGCAGCCAAGATTCGAGAGGTCCCCTCTTC.

The chain has TRBV18 and TRBJ1-2; 10 bases agree with TRBD1. This CDR3 has 16 amino acids. V was pared by 3 bases and J by 0 bases, with 4 bases of the junction left unmatched. CDR1 is KGHSH, CDR2 LQKENI, per germline. CDR3 amino acids: CASSPGQGLANYGYTF. In DNA, the CDR3 is TGTGCCAGCTCACCGGGACAGGGGTTAGCTAACTATGGCTACACCTTC.

This clone came up once. The gene calls are TRBV5-1 and TRBJ1-5; D is undetermined. The V and J ends lost 0 bases and 5 bases respectively, with 6 bases between them. The CDR3 is 13 amino acids. Looked up from germline, CDR1 is SGHRS and CDR2 is YFSETQ. CDR3 DNA: TGCGCCAGCAGCTTGGATGGGGATCAGCCCCAGCATTTT. Protein: CASSLDGDQPQHF.

The CDR3 nucleotides read TGCGCCAGCAGCTTGGGTACAGGGCTCGTCCAGCCCCAGCATTTT. It encodes CASSLGTGLVQPQHF. The V gene is TRBV5-1, the J gene TRBJ1-5; D might be TRBD1 (6 bases). The V end lost 0 bases, the J end lost 7 bases, and 14 bases lay between the germline ends. The CDR3 is 15 amino acids. Germline V lookup: CDR1 SGHRS, CDR2 YFSETQ.

The V and J genes are TRBV19 and TRBJ1-5, with TRBD1 matching over 8 bases. V dropped 5 bases and J dropped 7; count of bases not matched to a gene: 4. This CDR3 comprises 13 residues. Germline lookup yields CDR1 LNHDA and CDR2 SQIVND (reference sequence). The CDR3 loop is CASSGTGGQPQHF. DNA of the CDR3: TGTGCCAGTAGTGGGACAGGCGGGCAGCCCCAGCATTTT. The complete variable domain, with remaining parts taken from reference TRBV19 and TRBJ1-5, reads DGGITQSPKYLFRKEGQNVTLSCEQNLNHDAMYWYRQDPGQGLRLIYYSQIVNDFQKGDIAEGYSVSREKKESFPLTVTSAQKNPTAFYLCASSGTGGQPQHFGDGTRLSIL.

V gene TRBV6-5 combines with J gene TRBJ1-1; no reliable D call. Between the trimmed V and J ends, which lost 5 bases and 1 base, there was a span of 11 bases. CDR1 and CDR2 from the germline V gene are MNHEY and SVGAGI. The CDR3 contains 14 residues. CDR3 sequence (DNA): TGTGCCAGCAGTCCGGTTCAAGGGAACACTGAAGCTTTCTTT. This translates into CASSPVQGNTEAFF.

This chain connects TRBV7-9 to TRBJ1-2, with no clear D. Trimming left V 1 base short and J 0 bases short, with 6 bases between. Germline CDR1 is SEHNR and CDR2 is FQNEAQ (reference sequence). The CDR3 covers 14 residues. This chain's CDR3 is CASSLGPANYGYTF. The CDR3 bases are TGTGCCAGCAGCTTAGGTCCAGCTAACTATGGCTACACCTTC.

This CDR3 reads CASSAGGDEKLFF. CDR3 sequence (DNA): TGTGCCAGCAGCGCCGGAGGGGACGAAAAACTGTTTTTT. The V call is TRBV9, the J call TRBJ1-4; TRBD1 might be the D (5 bases). Germline V gene sequence: CDR1 SGDLS, CDR2 YYNGEE. Trimming shortened V by 3 bases and J by 8 bases, and 11 bases separated the two germline ends. This CDR3 has 13 amino acids.